Listed below are T cell receptor beta chains from one sample, sequenced in a study of cytomegalovirus exposure and HLA in healthy donors. The method was immunoSEQ multiplex PCR; TCRdb's version includes in-frame clones alone and lacks a portion of them. The profile covers some 170,000 clones, with around 86% appearing a single time and roughly 6.6% taken by the ten largest. Sequencing input: PBMCs. These receptors were taken from a man aged 25-40 years in good health and CMV-seropositive. Each CDR3 is given with its conserved first and last residue. Each record gives: CDR3 protein, CDR3 DNA, D gene, J gene, V gene, clone size. D genes are given only for firm matches. Some rows mark clone size as missing; the rest say once, few, many or name a class of expanded clone.

CDR3: CASSPASGGGGAQYF
DNA: TGTGCCAGCAGCCCCGCTAGCGGGGGGGGAGGGGCCCAGTACTTC
D: TRBD2
J: TRBJ2-5
V: TRBV7-8
size: NA

CDR3: CASSPGMERKQFF
DNA: TGTGCCAGCTCACCCGGGATGGAAAGGAAGCAGTTCTTC
D: NA
J: TRBJ2-1
V: TRBV18
size: NA

CDR3: CSVTRGTAAGNTIYF
DNA: TGCAGCGTCACGAGAGGGACAGCTGCTGGAAACACCATATATTTT
D: TRBD1
J: TRBJ1-3
V: TRBV29-1
size: NA

CDR3: CASSSSGSSHEQFF
DNA: TGTGCCAGCAGTTCGAGCGGGAGTTCCCACGAGCAGTTCTTC
D: TRBD2
J: TRBJ2-1
V: TRBV28
size: NA

CDR3: CSVGRLAGDLTGELFF
DNA: TGCAGCGTTGGACGGCTAGCGGGGGATTTAACCGGGGAGCTGTTTTTT
D: TRBD2
J: TRBJ2-2
V: TRBV29-1
size: NA

CDR3: CASSLQGRGPGYGYTF
DNA: TGCGCCAGCAGCTTACAGGGTCGGGGCCCGGGGTATGGCTACACCTTC
D: NA
J: TRBJ1-2
V: TRBV5-1
size: NA

CDR3: CASPYGYTF
DNA: TGTGCCAGCCCCTATGGCTACACCTTC
D: NA
J: TRBJ1-2
V: TRBV7-3
size: few

CDR3: CASSLGQGEKLFF
DNA: TGTGCCAGCAGCTTGGGACAGGGTGAAAAACTGTTTTTT
D: TRBD1
J: TRBJ1-4
V: TRBV5-4
size: NA

CDR3: CASTLFPSGNPSHEQYF
DNA: TGTGCCAGTACTCTTTTTCCGTCCGGGAACCCTTCCCACGAGCAGTACTTC
D: NA
J: TRBJ2-7
V: TRBV19
size: NA

CDR3: CASASSGRRGGKLFF
DNA: TGTGCCAGCGCGAGCTCGGGCCGGCGGGGAGGAAAACTGTTTTTT
D: NA
J: TRBJ1-4
V: TRBV6-5
size: once

CDR3: CASSATGWETQYF
DNA: TGTGCCAGCAGCGCTACAGGGTGGGAGACCCAGTACTTC
D: NA
J: TRBJ2-5
V: TRBV5-4
size: once

CDR3: CASSLEGVGANNEQFF
DNA: TGTGCCAGCAGCTTAGAGGGGGTGGGAGCGAACAATGAGCAGTTCTTC
D: NA
J: TRBJ2-1
V: TRBV11-3
size: few

CDR3: CASRGDATNEKLFF
DNA: TGCGCCAGCAGAGGTGATGCAACTAATGAAAAACTGTTTTTT
D: NA
J: TRBJ1-4
V: TRBV5-1
size: NA

CDR3: CASSLGVSYNEQFF
DNA: TGTGCCAGCAGCTTAGGAGTCTCCTACAATGAGCAGTTCTTC
D: NA
J: TRBJ2-1
V: TRBV7-2
size: NA

CDR3: CASGRGEADTQYF
DNA: TGTGCCAGCGGGAGGGGGGAGGCAGATACGCAGTATTTT
D: NA
J: TRBJ2-3
V: TRBV6-5
size: NA

CDR3: CASSQVETQYF
DNA: TGTGCCAGCAGCCAGGTGGAAACCCAGTACTTC
D: NA
J: TRBJ2-5
V: TRBV7-2
size: NA

CDR3: CASSQGDRGLRQPQHF
DNA: TGCGCCAGCAGCCAAGGAGACAGGGGGCTACGCCAGCCCCAGCATTTT
D: TRBD1
J: TRBJ1-5
V: TRBV4-1
size: NA

CDR3: CSVEGDQGGEKLFF
DNA: TGCAGCGTTGAGGGGGACCAAGGAGGAGAAAAACTGTTTTTT
D: NA
J: TRBJ1-4
V: TRBV29-1
size: NA

CDR3: CAWGARITDTQYF
DNA: TGTGCCTGGGGAGCACGAATCACAGATACGCAGTATTTT
D: NA
J: TRBJ2-3
V: TRBV30
size: NA

CDR3: CASRVQGAVNEQFF
DNA: TGTGCCAGCAGGGTACAGGGGGCAGTCAATGAGCAGTTCTTC
D: TRBD1
J: TRBJ2-1
V: TRBV27
size: few

CDR3: CASSPPVLDEQFF
DNA: TGCGCCAGCAGCCCCCCGGTTTTAGATGAGCAGTTCTTC
D: NA
J: TRBJ2-1
V: TRBV5-1
size: NA

CDR3: CASWDEGLENIQYF
DNA: TGCGCCAGCTGGGATGAGGGGCTCGAAAACATTCAGTACTTC
D: NA
J: TRBJ2-4
V: TRBV5-1
size: NA